The entry below describes one T cell receptor beta chain. Its antigen is unidentified. There are 14 residues in the CDR3. The V gene's germline CDR1 is MDHEN and CDR2 SYDVKM. Trimming left V 3 bases short and J 4 bases short, with 13 bases between. TCRdb called the reads again in MiXCR, with one record for every CDR3 protein. Seen here are roughly 120,000 distinct CDR3 sequences, about 32% observed once, and the top ten hold about 54%. This entry belongs to a study of T cell repertoires in cytomegalovirus infection. Points from the study as a whole: Summed frequency of shared TCR beta families picked out CMV carriers who also had the relevant HLA.

The rearrangement links TRBV28 to TRBJ2-7, with a weak D call TRBD1 (6 bases). This receptor was identified in a human donor in good health (CMV status not recorded). Some clones in this sample may be carry-over from other donors' samples. The sample consisted of CD8+ T cells from cultured PBMCs, taken from culture after CMV antigen stimulation. CDR3 protein: CASSFGVRGYEQYF. In nucleotides, the CDR3 is TGTGCCAGCAGTTTTGGGGTCAGGGGTTACGAGCAGTACTTC.